The next 14 T cell receptor beta chains were all read from a single sample in a study of T cell repertoires in cytomegalovirus infection. MiXCR, applied by TCRdb to the reads, yields one record per CDR3 protein. This sample has some 400,000 distinct CDR3 sequences, with around 18% found just once. The sample comprised PBMCs. These receptors were taken from a human donor in good health (CMV status not recorded). Some clones in this sample may be carry-over from other donors' samples.

This clonotype has at least ten counts. The chain combines TRBV7-9 with TRBJ1-1; possible D gene TRBD1, 5 bases. This CDR3 has 15 residues. Germline V gene sequence: CDR1 SEHNR, CDR2 FQNEAQ (reference sequence). V lost 1 base, J lost 1 base, and 10 bases lay in between. For the CDR3, the DNA is TGTGCCAGCAGCTTAGGGGTCGGGGGGAACACTGAAGCTTTCTTT. Translated: CASSLGVGGNTEAFF.

This chain joins TRBV3-1 and TRBJ1-1; no reliable D call. Trimming pared 1 base from V and 7 bases from J, leaving 13 bases between. The CDR3 extends over 14 amino acids. CDR1 LGHDT and CDR2 YNNKEL come from the germline V gene (reference sequence). The CDR3 is CASSQVNAENEAFF. The CDR3 nucleotides read TGTGCCAGCAGCCAAGTTAACGCTGAGAATGAAGCTTTCTTT.

Ten or more counts support this clonotype. The rearrangement joins TRBV7-2 to TRBJ1-1; D perhaps matches TRBD1 (5 bases). CDR3 length: 14 residues. Germline CDR1 is SGHTA and CDR2 is FQGNSA. Trimming shortened V by 5 bases and J by 5 bases, and 15 bases separated the two germline ends. CDR3 sequence reads: CASSVTGRTTEAFF. The CDR3 DNA reads TGTGCCAGCAGCGTTACTGGGAGGACAACTGAAGCTTTCTTT.

This clonotype occurred many times. The chain recombines TRBV12-3 or TRBV12-4 with TRBJ2-7; TRBD1 matches at 11 bases. J was trimmed by 6 bases and V by 8 bases; bases with no gene match: 3. The CDR3 length is 12 residues. The CDR3 coding sequence is TGTGCCAGCGGGACAGGGGGATTCGAGCAGTACTTC. Encoded protein: CASGTGGFEQYF.

This rearrangement joins TRBV5-5 to TRBJ2-7; D remains unclear. CDR3 size: 14 residues. The V gene's germline CDR1 is SGHKS and CDR2 YYEKEE (reference sequence). Trimming cost V 2 bases and J 1 base, with 10 bases left between them. The CDR3 sequence is CASSFSYASYEQYF. CDR3 bases: TGTGCCAGCAGCTTTTCTTATGCATCCTACGAGCAGTACTTC.

V and J are TRBV19 and TRBJ2-3; 13 bases agree with TRBD2. Trimming cost V 5 bases and J 2 bases; bases outside gene matches: 7. The CDR3 consists of 17 residues. The germline CDR1 and CDR2 sequences are LNHDA and SQIVND (reference sequence). In nucleotides, the CDR3 is TGTGCCAGTAGTGGAGGGACTAGCGGGACGAACACAGATACGCAGTATTTT. This sequence encodes CASSGGTSGTNTDTQYF.

This clonotype was counted ten times or more. The chain links TRBV5-6 to TRBJ2-1, with a tentative D call TRBD1 (6 bases). Trimming took 1 base from V and 6 from J, leaving 8 bases between them. The CDR3 is 13 residues long. Germline values: CDR1 SGHDT, CDR2 YYEEEE. The CDR3 region is CASSLYRVNEQFF. CDR3 bases: TGTGCCAGCAGCTTGTACAGGGTCAATGAGCAGTTCTTC.

This clonotype was detected ten times or more. This sequence joins TRBV7-6 and TRBJ2-7; D remains unclear. The germline gives CDR1 SGHVS, CDR2 FNYEAQ. The CDR3 loop spans 15 amino acids. Trimming pared 2 bases from V and 3 bases from J, leaving 14 bases between. CDR3 nucleotide sequence: TGTGCCAGCAGCTTATCTCGGTTCACCCTCTACGAGCAGTACTTC. It specifies CASSLSRFTLYEQYF.

V and J are TRBV10-3 and TRBJ1-1, with D maybe TRBD1 (5 bases). The germline V gene encodes CDR1 ENHRY and CDR2 SYGVKD. Trimming pared 5 bases from V and 0 bases from J, leaving 10 bases between. This CDR3 is built from 14 residues. The CDR3 DNA reads TGTGCCATCAGTTCGCAGGGAATGAACACTGAAGCTTTCTTT. Amino acids: CAISSQGMNTEAFF.

This clonotype was seen a handful of times. V usage is TRBV12-3 or TRBV12-4 and J usage is TRBJ1-3; no clear D gene. The ends were cut back, 1 base at V and 3 bases at J, with 10 bases in the middle. CDR3 size: 15 residues. The CDR3 DNA follows: TGTGCCAGCAGTTTAGGGAGACGACTTGGAAACACCATATATTTT. Its translation: CASSLGRRLGNTIYF.

This clonotype was observed at least ten times. The chain employs TRBV6-2 or TRBV6-3 and TRBJ2-3, with D perhaps TRBD2 (5 bases). The CDR3 sequence is 13 residues long. Trimming took off 6 bases at V and 0 bases at J, with 7 bases between the two ends. Germline V lookup: CDR1 MNHEY, CDR2 SVGEGT. This CDR3 reads CASREASTDTQYF. As DNA, the CDR3 is TGTGCCAGCAGGGAGGCTAGCACAGATACGCAGTATTTT.

This clonotype was seen many times. This chain links TRBV7-2 with TRBJ1-2; no reliable D call. With 6 bases removed from V and 3 bases from J, the gap between germline ends came to 5 bases. CDR3 size: 11 residues. Germline V lookup: CDR1 SGHTA, CDR2 FQGNSA. CDR3 in DNA: TGTGCCAGCAGGGAGGACTATGGCTACACCTTC. Its translation: CASREDYGYTF.

The CDR3, as DNA: TGTGCCAGCAGGTCCCGGACTGATCGGGCTCGGTTTACCGGGGAGCTGTTTTTT. Translating it yields CASRSRTDRARFTGELFF. The chain uses TRBV6-5 and TRBJ2-2; maybe TRBD2 (5 bases). The CDR3 is made up of 18 amino acids. Trimming removed 6 bases at V and 5 bases at J, with 25 bases between. Germline V gene data show CDR1 as MNHEY and CDR2 as SVGAGI.

This clonotype was seen only a few times. The chain links TRBV7-9 to TRBJ2-7; D unresolved. CDR3 length: 12 amino acids. Between the trimmed V and J ends, which lost 4 bases and 5 bases, there was a span of 9 bases. Germline V gene sequence: CDR1 SEHNR, CDR2 FQNEAQ (reference sequence). For the CDR3, the DNA is TGTGCCAGCAGCTCGTTCCGGGACGAGCAGTACTTC. Translating gives CASSSFRDEQYF.